These T cell receptor beta chains were read from a single sample in a study of response to subunit inactivated influenza vaccine. TCRdb re-analysed the RT-PCR reads in MiXCR, keeping a single row per CDR3 protein. This table has roughly 620,000 distinct CDR3 sequences, around 11% appearing once. This same sample was also part of a study on T cells expressing NK-cell markers.

The sequences come from PBMCs from blood, collected on the day of vaccination. The source of these receptors is a man aged 50 to 60 who received an inactivated influenza vaccine. The CDR3 runs from the conserved cysteine through the conserved F or W. The D gene is left open where the match is weak. A clone size is listed for some rows: how often the clone was seen (once, few, many), or a class if it is expanded.

TRBJ2-7	NA	11	TRBV20-1	few	CSARGVREQYF	TGCAGTGCTAGAGGGGTGAGGGAGCAGTACTTC
TRBJ2-7	NA	13	TRBV5-1	NA	CASSWSSNYEQYF	TGCGCCAGCAGCTGGTCGAGCAACTACGAGCAGTACTTC
TRBJ2-2	NA	14	TRBV7-2	many	CASSGRANTGELFF	TGTGCCAGCAGCGGGAGAGCGAACACCGGGGAGCTGTTTTTT
TRBJ2-7	TRBD2	15	TRBV6-2/TRBV6-3	few	CASSSLAGGAYEQYF	TGTGCCAGCAGCTCTCTAGCGGGGGGCGCCTACGAGCAGTACTTC
TRBJ2-3	TRBD2	14	TRBV7-2	many	CASSSRGRTDTQYF	TGTGCCAGCAGCTCGCGGGGGAGGACAGATACGCAGTATTTT
TRBJ2-7	NA	13	TRBV28	few	CASRGGENGEQYF	TGTGCCAGCAGAGGAGGGGAAAACGGCGAGCAGTACTTC
TRBJ2-3	NA	13	TRBV5-1	many	CASSSTVPDTQYF	TGCGCCAGCAGCTCGACGGTTCCAGATACGCAGTATTTT
TRBJ1-4	NA	13	TRBV18	many	CASSPGAGEKLFF	TGTGCCAGCTCACCAGGGGCCGGTGAAAAACTGTTTTTT
TRBJ1-3	NA	15	TRBV28	many	CASSLLGQGSNTIYF	TGTGCCAGCAGTTTATTAGGGCAGGGATCGAACACCATATATTTT
TRBJ1-3	NA	14	TRBV20-1	NA	CSARDGRSSFTIYF	TGCAGTGCTCGAGACGGACGGTCGAGCTTCACCATATATTTT
TRBJ1-1	NA	14	TRBV12-3/TRBV12-4	few	CASSHGTGNTEAFF	TGTGCCAGCTCACACGGGACGGGGAACACTGAAGCTTTCTTT
TRBJ2-7	TRBD1	15	TRBV7-2	NA	CASSRPPGQGARQYF	TGTGCCAGCAGCAGACCTCCGGGACAGGGGGCGAGGCAGTACTTC
TRBJ2-6	NA	18	TRBV25-1	NA	CASSEEKGGPHGANVLTF	TGTGCCAGCAGTGAAGAGAAGGGTGGGCCACATGGGGCCAACGTCCTGACTTTC
TRBJ2-1	TRBD2	17	TRBV4-3	few	CASSQGQSGGAYNEQFF	TGCGCCAGCAGCCAAGGACAGAGCGGGGGGGCCTACAATGAGCAGTTCTTC
TRBJ1-5	TRBD1	14	TRBV28	few	CASSPGGAYQPQHF	TGTGCCAGCAGTCCAGGGGGCGCTTATCAGCCCCAGCATTTT
TRBJ2-2	TRBD1	15	TRBV5-5	NA	CASRSGQGWTGELFF	TGTGCCAGCAGATCCGGACAGGGGTGGACCGGGGAGCTGTTTTTT
TRBJ1-5	NA	13	TRBV20-1	NA	CSARAQPAQPQHF	TGCAGTGCTAGAGCTCAGCCAGCTCAGCCCCAGCATTTT
TRBJ2-7	NA	11	TRBV20-1	NA	CSAPLGYEQYF	TGCAGTGCCCCCCTAGGGTACGAGCAGTACTTC
TRBJ2-6	TRBD1	18	TRBV27	few	CASSAGTVFFSGANVLTF	TGTGCCAGCAGTGCAGGGACAGTTTTTTTCTCTGGGGCCAACGTCCTGACTTTC
TRBJ2-4	NA	14	TRBV2	NA	CASSEGAFENIQYF	TGTGCCAGCAGTGAAGGGGCGTTCGAAAACATTCAGTACTTC
TRBJ1-4	NA	15	TRBV5-1	few	CASSSGGGYGEKLFF	TGCGCCAGCAGCTCCGGGGGGGGGTATGGTGAAAAACTGTTTTTT
TRBJ2-1	NA	15	TRBV18	NA	CASSPRTGRVDEQFF	TGTGCCAGCTCACCACGAACAGGGCGGGTCGATGAGCAGTTCTTC